This is a list of T cell receptor beta chains from one sample in a study of blood T cell repertoires in COVID-19. Only in-frame clones appear in the TCRdb table, and some are missing; sequencing was by immunoSEQ multiplex PCR. The sample holds under 80,000 clones, 80% to 95% seen once. Sequencing used peripheral blood. Source of these receptors: a human donor in a cohort sampled during active COVID-19. Both conserved end residues are part of each CDR3. D genes are given only for firm matches. Size is omitted from some rows. Given values are once, few, many or a class for expanded clones.

d_call: TRBD2
clone_size: .
v_call: TRBV7-2
j_call: TRBJ2-7
cdr3_aa: CASSYGTSGRGEQYF
cdr3_nt: TGTGCCAGCAGCTACGGGACTAGCGGGAGGGGCGAGCAGTACTTC

d_call: TRBD1
clone_size: .
v_call: TRBV18
j_call: TRBJ1-1
cdr3_aa: CASSPSIGRWIRGPNTEAFF
cdr3_nt: TGTGCCAGCTCACCATCTATCGGCCGCTGGATCAGGGGGCCGAACACTGAAGCTTTCTTT

d_call: TRBD1
clone_size: .
v_call: TRBV20-1
j_call: TRBJ2-7
cdr3_aa: CSASRGQGAEEQYF
cdr3_nt: TGCAGTGCTAGTAGGGGCCAGGGGGCGGAGGAGCAGTACTTC

d_call: TRBD2
clone_size: .
v_call: TRBV19
j_call: TRBJ2-7
cdr3_aa: CASSLGAGAGGREQYF
cdr3_nt: TGTGCCAGTAGTCTAGGAGCGGGAGCGGGAGGGCGCGAGCAGTACTTC

d_call: .
clone_size: .
v_call: TRBV9
j_call: TRBJ1-6
cdr3_aa: CASSVAGGGAYNSPLHF
cdr3_nt: TGTGCCAGCAGCGTTGCAGGCGGAGGAGCCTATAATTCACCCCTCCACTTT

d_call: TRBD1
clone_size: .
v_call: TRBV28
j_call: TRBJ1-2
cdr3_aa: CASLLGGAGGYTF
cdr3_nt: TGTGCCAGCCTGTTAGGGGGCGCCGGTGGCTACACCTTC

d_call: .
clone_size: .
v_call: TRBV5-5
j_call: TRBJ1-2
cdr3_aa: CASSLDGLRGYTF
cdr3_nt: TGTGCCAGCAGCTTAGATGGGCTTCGTGGCTACACCTTC

d_call: TRBD2
clone_size: .
v_call: TRBV6-5
j_call: TRBJ2-7
cdr3_aa: CASSRGGTRYEQYF
cdr3_nt: TGTGCCAGCAGCCGTGGTGGGACTAGGTACGAGCAGTACTTC

d_call: .
clone_size: .
v_call: TRBV14
j_call: TRBJ1-1
cdr3_aa: CASSQDRDTEAFF
cdr3_nt: TGTGCCAGCAGCCAAGACAGGGACACTGAAGCTTTCTTT

d_call: .
clone_size: .
v_call: TRBV2
j_call: TRBJ1-1
cdr3_aa: CASSEQWSYTEAFF
cdr3_nt: TGTGCCAGCAGTGAGCAATGGAGTTACACTGAAGCTTTCTTT

d_call: TRBD1
clone_size: .
v_call: TRBV19
j_call: TRBJ1-4
cdr3_aa: CASSPSAGGYNEKLFF
cdr3_nt: TGTGCCAGTAGTCCTTCAGCAGGGGGTTATAATGAAAAACTGTTTTTT

d_call: .
clone_size: .
v_call: TRBV28
j_call: TRBJ2-2
cdr3_aa: CASSLPLSTGELFF
cdr3_nt: TGTGCCAGCAGTTTACCTCTTTCCACCGGGGAGCTGTTTTTT

d_call: .
clone_size: .
v_call: TRBV15
j_call: TRBJ2-7
cdr3_aa: CATSRDLWEERYF
cdr3_nt: TGTGCCACCAGCAGAGATCTGTGGGAGGAGAGGTACTTC

d_call: .
clone_size: .
v_call: TRBV2
j_call: TRBJ2-3
cdr3_aa: CASRAGGRTDTQYF
cdr3_nt: TGTGCCAGCAGGGCTGGGGGGAGAACAGATACGCAGTATTTT

d_call: .
clone_size: .
v_call: TRBV3-1/TRBV3-2
j_call: TRBJ1-2
cdr3_aa: CASTPGSKYMWGYTF
cdr3_nt: TGTGCCAGCACCCCTGGGAGCAAGTACATGTGGGGCTACACCTTC

d_call: .
clone_size: .
v_call: TRBV2
j_call: TRBJ2-3
cdr3_aa: CASMAGITDTQYF
cdr3_nt: TGTGCCAGCATGGCAGGAATCACAGATACGCAGTATTTT

d_call: .
clone_size: .
v_call: TRBV5-6
j_call: TRBJ2-3
cdr3_aa: CASSLTGRSSTDTQYF
cdr3_nt: TGTGCCAGCAGCTTAACAGGGCGGTCTAGCACAGATACGCAGTATTTT

d_call: TRBD2
clone_size: .
v_call: TRBV19
j_call: TRBJ2-7
cdr3_aa: CASSIGAGGPHYEQYF
cdr3_nt: TGTGCCAGTAGTATAGGAGCGGGGGGACCCCACTACGAGCAGTACTTC

d_call: TRBD1
clone_size: .
v_call: TRBV6-5
j_call: TRBJ1-1
cdr3_aa: CATRDRLNTEAFF
cdr3_nt: TGTGCCACTCGGGACAGATTGAACACTGAAGCTTTCTTT

d_call: TRBD2
clone_size: .
v_call: TRBV11-3
j_call: TRBJ2-2
cdr3_aa: CASSSYSGGKNTGELFF
cdr3_nt: TGTGCCAGCAGCTCCTACTCGGGGGGAAAGAACACCGGGGAGCTGTTTTTT

d_call: TRBD2
clone_size: .
v_call: TRBV7-9
j_call: TRBJ2-1
cdr3_aa: CASSSPGLHYNEQFF
cdr3_nt: TGTGCCAGCAGCTCCCCGGGACTACATTACAATGAGCAGTTCTTC

d_call: .
clone_size: .
v_call: TRBV2
j_call: TRBJ1-1
cdr3_aa: CASSQYTEAFF
cdr3_nt: TGTGCCAGCAGTCAATACACTGAAGCTTTCTTT

d_call: TRBD1
clone_size: .
v_call: TRBV10-3
j_call: TRBJ1-1
cdr3_aa: CAIKPQGANTEAFF
cdr3_nt: TGTGCCATCAAACCCCAGGGGGCGAACACTGAAGCTTTCTTT

d_call: .
clone_size: .
v_call: TRBV5-1
j_call: TRBJ2-1
cdr3_aa: CASSHDLGGATYNEQFF
cdr3_nt: TGCGCCAGCAGCCACGACCTGGGGGGGGCGACTTACAATGAGCAGTTCTTC

d_call: .
clone_size: .
v_call: TRBV5-1
j_call: TRBJ1-1
cdr3_aa: CASSFQGGRGNTEAFF
cdr3_nt: TGCGCCAGCAGCTTCCAAGGAGGGAGGGGGAACACTGAAGCTTTCTTT

d_call: TRBD1
clone_size: .
v_call: TRBV27
j_call: TRBJ2-7
cdr3_aa: CASSPQGFGGYEQYF
cdr3_nt: TGTGCCAGCAGTCCACAGGGGTTTGGGGGCTACGAGCAGTACTTC

d_call: TRBD2
clone_size: .
v_call: TRBV6-2/TRBV6-3
j_call: TRBJ2-1
cdr3_aa: CASSRTSVNEQFF
cdr3_nt: TGTGCCAGCAGTCGGACTAGCGTCAATGAGCAGTTCTTC

d_call: .
clone_size: .
v_call: TRBV21-1
j_call: TRBJ1-5
cdr3_aa: CASSKAGQGSNQPQHF
cdr3_nt: TGTGCCAGCAGCAAAGCGGGGCAGGGGAGCAATCAGCCCCAGCATTTT

d_call: TRBD2
clone_size: .
v_call: TRBV11-2
j_call: TRBJ2-7
cdr3_aa: CASSDRGLLITGEQYF
cdr3_nt: TGTGCCAGCAGCGACCGGGGACTACTGATTACGGGGGAGCAGTACTTC

d_call: TRBD1
clone_size: .
v_call: TRBV7-9
j_call: TRBJ1-6
cdr3_aa: CASSSGGPLPLHF
cdr3_nt: TGTGCCAGCAGCTCAGGGGGACCTCTCCCCCTCCACTTT

d_call: .
clone_size: .
v_call: TRBV19
j_call: TRBJ1-5
cdr3_aa: CASSPSGAGVRGNQPQHF
cdr3_nt: TGTGCCAGTAGTCCTTCAGGAGCAGGGGTAAGAGGCAATCAGCCCCAGCATTTT

d_call: TRBD2
clone_size: once
v_call: TRBV3-1/TRBV3-2
j_call: TRBJ2-7
cdr3_aa: CASSPRTSGAAGGYEQYF
cdr3_nt: TGTGCCAGCAGCCCTCGGACTAGCGGGGCGGCGGGGGGGTACGAGCAGTACTTC

d_call: TRBD1
clone_size: .
v_call: TRBV5-1
j_call: TRBJ2-5
cdr3_aa: CASSTDRERGETQYF
cdr3_nt: TGCGCCAGCAGCACCGACAGGGAAAGGGGAGAGACCCAGTACTTC

d_call: .
clone_size: .
v_call: TRBV7-2
j_call: TRBJ2-2
cdr3_aa: CASSLRESPAGELFF
cdr3_nt: TGTGCCAGCAGCTTACGGGAGTCCCCGGCCGGGGAGCTGTTTTTT

d_call: TRBD1
clone_size: .
v_call: TRBV5-6
j_call: TRBJ1-1
cdr3_aa: CASSFGQVETEAFF
cdr3_nt: TGTGCCAGCAGCTTCGGACAGGTCGAAACTGAAGCTTTCTTT

d_call: .
clone_size: few
v_call: TRBV4-1
j_call: TRBJ2-7
cdr3_aa: CASSRDSPLGERSPYEQYF
cdr3_nt: TGCGCCAGCAGCCGCGATTCCCCCCTCGGGGAGCGGAGTCCCTACGAGCAGTACTTC